This TCR beta chain was profiled in a study of T cell responses to AZD1222 COVID-19 vaccine. General study results and limits: AZD1222 recipients seropositive at baseline numbered only 5 or 6. Reportedly, close to half of spike-specific TCRs are directed against unmutated variant regions.

On this clone: Its target is not known.

Germline CDR1 and CDR2: MDHEN and SYDVKM. Trimming took off 6 bases at V and 6 bases at J, with 12 bases between the two ends. The CDR3 covers 14 residues. Profiled with immunoSEQ multiplex PCR; TCRdb holds only in-frame clones, not every one. The table shows under 150,000 clones, with around nine tenths occurring only once. The V and J genes are TRBV28 and TRBJ1-6; the D is unclear. This TCR derives from an adult in good health. Sequencing used peripheral blood, obtained on day 0 of AZD1222 vaccination. The CDR3 sequence is CASSATPVNSPLHF. Here the CDR3 DNA reads TGTGCCAGCAGCGCCACGCCCGTTAATTCACCCCTCCACTTT.